Listed below are T cell receptor beta chains from one sample, sequenced in a study of shared clonotypes between healthy human individuals. Libraries were prepared by immunoSEQ multiplex PCR; TCRdb keeps only in-frame clonotypes and omits some of them. The sample lists approximately 1.4 million clones, 95% to 99% occurring once. Source material: naive CD4+ T cells sorted from blood. These receptors were collected from a man under 40 in good health. The CDR3 runs from the conserved cysteine through the conserved F or W. D genes are given only for firm matches. Clone size is not always given. Where it is, it says once, few, many or a class for expanded clones.

13	TRBV6-1	-	TRBJ1-2	-	TGTGCCAGCAGTGAAGGGCTGGACTATGGCTACACCTTC	CASSEGLDYGYTF
12	TRBV5-8	-	TRBJ1-1	-	TGTGCCAGCAACATGCGGACAGTTGAAGCTTTCTTT	CASNMRTVEAFF
16	TRBV5-6	-	TRBJ2-3	TRBD1	TGTGCCAGCAGCTGGGACAGGGGTTTGGGCACAGATACGCAGTATTTT	CASSWDRGLGTDTQYF
13	TRBV6-1	-	TRBJ1-1	TRBD1	TGTGCCAGCAGAGGACAGGGGTACGCTGAAGCTTTCTTT	CASRGQGYAEAFF
15	TRBV18	-	TRBJ1-1	-	TGTGCCAGCTCACCTGGAGGGGCGGCGAACACTGAAGCTTTCTTT	CASSPGGAANTEAFF
16	TRBV6-5	-	TRBJ2-7	TRBD2	TGTGCCAGCAGTTACTCGGGAGCGGGAGGTTCCTACGAGCAGTACTTC	CASSYSGAGGSYEQYF
15	TRBV5-1	-	TRBJ1-1	-	TGCGCCAGCAGCTTGGGTTCGGGGGAGGGCACTGAAGCTTTCTTT	CASSLGSGEGTEAFF
16	TRBV5-3	-	TRBJ1-1	-	TGTGCCAGAAGCTTGTTCCCGCTGACCATGAACACTGAAGCTTTCTTT	CARSLFPLTMNTEAFF
11	TRBV12-5	once	TRBJ2-1	-	TGTGCTAGTGGTTTGGTTGATGAGCAGTTCTTC	CASGLVDEQFF
14	TRBV4-3	-	TRBJ2-7	TRBD1	TGCGCCAGCAGCACTAAGACAGGGGGCTACGAGCAGTACTTC	CASSTKTGGYEQYF
15	TRBV2	-	TRBJ2-3	-	TGTGCCAGCAGCGGGGGACTCCGAGGCACAGATACGCAGTATTTT	CASSGGLRGTDTQYF
14	TRBV7-9	-	TRBJ1-2	-	TGTGCCAGCAGCCGTGACGGGGCCTCTCCTGGCTACACCTTC	CASSRDGASPGYTF
16	TRBV18	-	TRBJ1-1	-	TGTGCCAGCTCACTCTTTGGGGGCGCGGGGTCCACTGAAGCTTTCTTT	CASSLFGGAGSTEAFF
14	TRBV6-5	-	TRBJ1-2	-	TGTGCCAGCAGTAGACTCGGGGGGCCGGGTGGCTACACCTTC	CASSRLGGPGGYTF
12	TRBV28	-	TRBJ2-7	-	TGTGCCAGCAGCACAGGGACCTACGAGCAGTACTTC	CASSTGTYEQYF
13	TRBV30	-	TRBJ2-1	-	TGTGCCTGGAGTGTACGCAGGGACAATGAGCAGTTCTTC	CAWSVRRDNEQFF
15	TRBV27	-	TRBJ2-7	TRBD1	TGTGCCAGCAGCTCTAATAGGGACAGGAGCTACGAGCAGTACTTC	CASSSNRDRSYEQYF
12	TRBV5-4	-	TRBJ2-7	-	TGTGCCAGCAGCGGGGGCCGCTACGAGCAGTACTTC	CASSGGRYEQYF
14	TRBV18	-	TRBJ1-1	-	TGTGCCAGCTCACCCGGGACCGAGAACACTGAAGCTTTCTTT	CASSPGTENTEAFF
15	TRBV18	-	TRBJ2-7	TRBD2	TGTGCCAGCTCACCCATCCCCCGCGGGAGCTACGAGCAGTACTTC	CASSPIPRGSYEQYF
13	TRBV6-1	-	TRBJ2-7	-	TGTGCCAGCAGTGAAGAGTACTCCTACGAGCAGTACTTC	CASSEEYSYEQYF
16	TRBV28	-	TRBJ1-4	-	TGTGCCAGCAGGCTAACCCCGGGACTGATTAATGAAAAACTGTTTTTT	CASRLTPGLINEKLFF
17	TRBV28	-	TRBJ2-7	TRBD2	TGTGCCAGCAGTCTCACCTCGGGACTAGCGGGAACCTACGAGCAGTACTTC	CASSLTSGLAGTYEQYF
16	TRBV5-6	-	TRBJ2-7	TRBD2	TGTGCCAGCAGCTTGACTACTAGCGGGCCCTCCTACGAGCAGTACTTC	CASSLTTSGPSYEQYF
17	TRBV7-9	-	TRBJ2-2	TRBD1	TGTGCCAGCAGCTCCCACCGGGACAGGGGTTGGACCGGGGAGCTGTTTTTT	CASSSHRDRGWTGELFF